The rows below give T cell receptor beta chains drawn from one sample of a study of control samples from healthy donors and cancer patients. Generated by immunoSEQ multiplex PCR, the TCRdb table keeps only in-frame clones and is missing some. The sample records approximately 120,000 clones, roughly nine tenths being singletons. The sample consisted of blood. The receptors derive from a human donor in good health. The donor label of this sample is uncertain. Both conserved end residues are part of each CDR3. A D gene is named only where the DNA matches it firmly. Expanded clones are given a class, and other clones once, few, many or no size at all.

CASIAWTGLNTGELFF	TGTGCCAGCATTGCTTGGACAGGACTGAACACCGGGGAGCTGTTTTTT	-	TRBD1	TRBV2	TRBJ2-2
CASSSALGGTKETQYF	TGTGCCAGCAGCTCCGCCTTAGGGGGGACCAAAGAGACCCAGTACTTC	-	-	TRBV11-2	TRBJ2-5
CASSYSLAGVANTQYF	TGTGCCAGCAGTTACTCTTTGGCGGGGGTCGCTAATACGCAGTATTTT	-	TRBD2	TRBV6-5	TRBJ2-3
CASSLPNRDGNSPLHF	TGTGCCAGCAGCCTACCAAACCGGGACGGGAATTCACCCCTCCACTTT	-	-	TRBV7-8	TRBJ1-6
CASSLGPAANTGELFF	TGTGCCAGCAGCTTGGGCCCAGCGGCGAACACCGGGGAGCTGTTTTTT	-	-	TRBV5-5	TRBJ2-2
CASRQELPSTDTQYF	TGTGCCAGCAGACAAGAACTGCCTAGCACAGATACGCAGTATTTT	-	-	TRBV28	TRBJ2-3
CSVGQGGNQPQHF	TGCAGCGTTGGACAGGGGGGCAATCAGCCCCAGCATTTT	-	TRBD1	TRBV29-1	TRBJ1-5
CAIKQGNEQFF	TGCGCCATCAAACAGGGAAATGAGCAGTTCTTC	-	-	TRBV10-2	TRBJ2-1
CASSQDRGDTQYF	TGTGCCAGCAGCCAAGATAGAGGAGATACGCAGTATTTT	few	-	TRBV3-1/TRBV3-2	TRBJ2-3
CASSVVGEADTQYF	TGTGCCAGCAGCGTAGTTGGGGAGGCAGATACGCAGTATTTT	-	-	TRBV9	TRBJ2-3
CAWDRGLYNEQFF	TGTGCCTGGGACAGGGGTCTCTACAATGAGCAGTTCTTC	-	TRBD1	TRBV30	TRBJ2-1
CASGLGQGWEPQHF	TGTGCTAGTGGCCTGGGACAGGGTTGGGAGCCCCAGCATTTT	-	TRBD1	TRBV12-5	TRBJ1-5
CAISDTRREAYNEQFF	TGTGCCATCAGCGATACTCGCAGGGAGGCCTACAATGAGCAGTTCTTC	-	-	TRBV10-3	TRBJ2-1
CASCAGGETQYF	TGTGCCAGCTGCGCCGGGGGGGAGACCCAGTACTTC	-	TRBD2	TRBV5-6	TRBJ2-5
CASSERTAPAYEQYF	TGTGCCAGCAGTGAACGGACCGCTCCTGCCTACGAGCAGTACTTC	-	-	TRBV6-1	TRBJ2-7
CASSKRDLGSPLHF	TGTGCCAGCAGCAAACGGGATTTGGGTTCACCCCTCCACTTT	once	-	TRBV3-1/TRBV3-2	TRBJ1-6
CASSLPRRGGTDTQYF	TGTGCCAGCAGTCTCCCCAGGCGGGGGGGCACAGATACGCAGTATTTT	-	TRBD2	TRBV28	TRBJ2-3